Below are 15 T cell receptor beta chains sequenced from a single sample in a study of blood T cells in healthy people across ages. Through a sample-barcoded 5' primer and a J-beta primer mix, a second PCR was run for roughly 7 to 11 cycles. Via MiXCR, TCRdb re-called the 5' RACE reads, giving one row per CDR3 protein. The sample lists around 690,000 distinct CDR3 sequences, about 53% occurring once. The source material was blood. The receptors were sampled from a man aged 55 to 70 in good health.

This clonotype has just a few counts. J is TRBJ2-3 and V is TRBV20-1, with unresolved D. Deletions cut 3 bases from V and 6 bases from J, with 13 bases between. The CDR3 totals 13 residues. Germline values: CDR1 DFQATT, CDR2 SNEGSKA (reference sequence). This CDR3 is CSASSPGGDTQYF. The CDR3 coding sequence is TGCAGTGCTAGCTCCCCCGGTGGGGATACGCAGTATTTT.

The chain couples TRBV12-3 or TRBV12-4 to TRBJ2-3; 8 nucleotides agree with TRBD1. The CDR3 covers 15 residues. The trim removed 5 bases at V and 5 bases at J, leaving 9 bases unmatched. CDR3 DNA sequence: TGTGCCAGCAGTCCAGGGACAGGCGAACTAGATACGCAGTATTTT. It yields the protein CASSPGTGELDTQYF.

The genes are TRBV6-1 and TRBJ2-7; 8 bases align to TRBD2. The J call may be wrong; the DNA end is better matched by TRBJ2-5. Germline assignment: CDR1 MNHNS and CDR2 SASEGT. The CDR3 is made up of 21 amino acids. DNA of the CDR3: TGTGCCAGCAGAGCCTCTTCTCGAACCTACGTCGCGCGGGGGGTCGGGGAGACCCAGTACTTC. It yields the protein CASRASSRTYVARGVGETQYF.

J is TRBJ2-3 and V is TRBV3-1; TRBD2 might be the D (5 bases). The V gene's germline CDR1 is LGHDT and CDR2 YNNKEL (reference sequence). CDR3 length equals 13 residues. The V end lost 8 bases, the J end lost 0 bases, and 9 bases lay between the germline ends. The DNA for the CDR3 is TGTGCCAGCGGCGGGCCGAGCACAGATACGCAGTATTTT. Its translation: CASGGPSTDTQYF.

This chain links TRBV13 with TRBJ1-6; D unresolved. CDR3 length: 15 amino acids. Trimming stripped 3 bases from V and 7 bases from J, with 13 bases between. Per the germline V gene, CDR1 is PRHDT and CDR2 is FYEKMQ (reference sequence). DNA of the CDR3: TGTGCCAGCAGCTTTGCCGGATTACAGAATTCACCCCTCCACTTT. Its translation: CASSFAGLQNSPLHF.

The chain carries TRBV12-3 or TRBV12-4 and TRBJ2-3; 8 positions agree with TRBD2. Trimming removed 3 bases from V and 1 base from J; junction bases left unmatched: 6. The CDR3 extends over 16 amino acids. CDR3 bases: TGTGCCAGCAGTTTCTATGGTAGCGGGGGCACAGATACGCAGTATTTT. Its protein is CASSFYGSGGTDTQYF.

CDR3 sequence reads: CASLEREVGYNEQFF. The CDR3 DNA is TGTGCCAGCCTTGAACGGGAGGTAGGGTACAATGAGCAGTTCTTC. This chain joins TRBV28 and TRBJ2-1, with 7 bases fitting TRBD2. Germline CDR1 is MDHEN and CDR2 is SYDVKM. This CDR3 spans 15 amino acids. The J segment lost 4 bases and the V segment lost 8 bases, leaving 11 bases of the junction unmatched.

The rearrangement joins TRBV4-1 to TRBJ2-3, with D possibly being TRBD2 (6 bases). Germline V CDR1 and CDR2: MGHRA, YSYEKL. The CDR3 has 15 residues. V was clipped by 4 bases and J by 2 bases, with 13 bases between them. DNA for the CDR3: TGCGCCAGCAGCCCCCGTGGCGGGGACACAGATACGCAGTATTTT. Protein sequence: CASSPRGGDTDTQYF.

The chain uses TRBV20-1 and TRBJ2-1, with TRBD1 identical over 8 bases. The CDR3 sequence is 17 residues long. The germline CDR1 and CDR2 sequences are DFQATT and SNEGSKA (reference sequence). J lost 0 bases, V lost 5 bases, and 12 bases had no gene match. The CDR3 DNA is TGCAGTGCTGGGGACCAATTGACAGGGGACTCCTACAATGAGCAGTTCTTC. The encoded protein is CSAGDQLTGDSYNEQFF.

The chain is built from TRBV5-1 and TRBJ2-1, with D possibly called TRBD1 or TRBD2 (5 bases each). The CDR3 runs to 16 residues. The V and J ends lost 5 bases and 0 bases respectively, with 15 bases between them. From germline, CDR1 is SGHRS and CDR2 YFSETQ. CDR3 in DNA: TGCGCCAGCAGTACCGGGACCCAGAGCTCCTACAATGAGCAGTTCTTC. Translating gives CASSTGTQSSYNEQFF. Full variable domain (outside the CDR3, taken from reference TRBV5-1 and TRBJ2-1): KAGVTQTPRYLIKTRGQQVTLSCSPISGHRSVSWYQQTPGQGLQFLFEYFSETQRNKGNFPGRFSGRQFSNSRSEMNVSTLELGDSALYLCASSTGTQSSYNEQFFGPGTRLTVL.

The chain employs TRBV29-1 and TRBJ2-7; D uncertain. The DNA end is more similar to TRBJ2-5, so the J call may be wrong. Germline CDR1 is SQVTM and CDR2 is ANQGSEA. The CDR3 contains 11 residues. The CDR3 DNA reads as TGCAGCGGATCGGGTCGGGAGACCCAGTACTTC. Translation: CSGSGRETQYF.

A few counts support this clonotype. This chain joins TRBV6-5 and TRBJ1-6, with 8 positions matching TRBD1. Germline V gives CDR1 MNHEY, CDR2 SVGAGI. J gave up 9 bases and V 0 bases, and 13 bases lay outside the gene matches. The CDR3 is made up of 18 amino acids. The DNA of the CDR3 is TGTGCCAGCAGTTACTCGACCCCCCGGGCAGGGGGCGGTTCACCCCTCCACTTT. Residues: CASSYSTPRAGGGSPLHF.

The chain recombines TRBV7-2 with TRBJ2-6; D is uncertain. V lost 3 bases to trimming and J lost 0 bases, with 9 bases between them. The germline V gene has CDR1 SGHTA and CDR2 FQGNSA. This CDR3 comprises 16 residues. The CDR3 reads CASSLSPFSGANVLTF. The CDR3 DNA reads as TGTGCCAGCAGCTTGTCACCGTTCTCTGGGGCCAACGTCCTGACTTTC.

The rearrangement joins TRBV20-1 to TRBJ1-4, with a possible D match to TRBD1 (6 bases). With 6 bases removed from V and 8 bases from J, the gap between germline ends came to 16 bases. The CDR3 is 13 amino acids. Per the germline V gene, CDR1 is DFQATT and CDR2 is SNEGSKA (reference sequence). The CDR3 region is CSAPRDIEEKLFF. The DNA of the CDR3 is TGCAGTGCCCCCCGGGACATCGAAGAAAAACTGTTTTTT.

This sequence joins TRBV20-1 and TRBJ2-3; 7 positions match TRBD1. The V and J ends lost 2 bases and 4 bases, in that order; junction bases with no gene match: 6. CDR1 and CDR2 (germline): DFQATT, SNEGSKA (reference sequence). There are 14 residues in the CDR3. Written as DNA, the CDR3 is TGCAGTGCTAGATTCGACAGGGCCGCAGATACGCAGTATTTT. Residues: CSARFDRAADTQYF.